This TCR beta chain was captured by sequencing in a study of blood T cell repertoires in COVID-19. For the study at large: COVID-19 samples, acute and convalescent, were from the United States, Italy and Spain. Sample material is recorded as cDNA or gDNA derived from T cells, B-cell-depleted T cells, or PBMCs.

Source study methods: How many nucleated cells were present was estimated from reference gene primer amplification. Profiling relied on immunoSEQ multiplex PCR, and the TCRdb table lists in-frame clones only, not all of them. The DNA gave D and trimming, while V, J and clone size come from that table. The table has 300,000 to 400,000 clones, 75% to 90% seen once. Enrolled during active infection, Seattle patients were then followed longitudinally. There are 13 residues in the CDR3. V was clipped by 0 bases and J by 2 bases, with 6 bases between them. Germline assignment: CDR1 SGHDT and CDR2 YYEEEE. The origin of this receptor is a woman between 55 and 75 years old with COVID-19, enrolled during active disease. The chain combines TRBV5-6 with TRBJ2-7; D is undetermined. The specimen was peripheral blood. The CDR3 DNA reads TGTGCCAGCAGCTTGGTGTCCGCCTACGAGCAGTACTTC. Protein: CASSLVSAYEQYF.